One sample yielded the 4 T cell receptor beta chains listed below, sequenced in a study of CXCR3-negative and CXCR3-positive naive CD8 T cells. 5' RACE that incorporated UMI labels was used to prepare the TRB cDNA libraries. TCRdb reworked the 5' RACE reads into one entry per CDR3 protein, no DNA. Its clone listing holds under 4,000 distinct CDR3 sequences. Sequencing was carried out using naive CXCR3- CD8+ T cells from blood. Stated subset: CD45RO-CCR7+CD27+CD95- naive CD8+ T cells lacking CXCR3 (TNR3-). The origin of the receptors is a human donor in good health. Some clones in this sample may be carry-over from other donors' samples.

The gene calls are TRBV12-5 and TRBJ1-2; TCRdb gives TRBD1 as the D gene, but with no DNA this cannot be confirmed. The CDR3 covers 13 residues. The germline V gene has CDR1 LGHNT and CDR2 FRNRAP. Here the CDR3 reads CASGPAGGSGYTF.

By frequency, this clonotype is medium-sized. V and J are TRBV29-1 and TRBJ1-1. The CDR3 covers 12 residues. Germline lookup yields CDR1 SQVTM and CDR2 ANQGSEA. The CDR3 sequence is CSSWGTHAEAFF. Drawing the rest from reference TRBV29-1 and TRBJ1-1, the complete variable domain is SAVISQKPSRDICQRGTSLTIQCQVDSQVTMMFWYRQQPGQSLTLIATANQGSEATYESGFVIDKFPISRPNLTFSTLTVSNMSPEDSSIYLCSSWGTHAEAFFGQGTRLTVV.

This clonotype is called medium-sized (0.01 to 0.1%) based on its frequency. V and J are TRBV9 and TRBJ2-6. The germline gives CDR1 SGDLS, CDR2 YYNGEE. This CDR3 has 17 residues. The CDR3 protein is CASSVGFVLSGANVLTF.

Frequency places this clonotype as large. The chain uses TRBV11-2 and TRBJ2-1. The CDR3 is 17 residues long. Germline CDR1 reads SGHAT; CDR2 reads FQNNGV. The CDR3 is CASSPRNGRSSYNEQFF.